This entry lists 12 T cell receptor beta chains sequenced from one sample in a study of T cell repertoires in cytomegalovirus infection. TCRdb recomputed calls from the reads with MiXCR, one row per CDR3 protein. Of about 480,000 distinct CDR3 sequences in the sample, roughly a third are singletons; the top ten hold 17%. Their antigens are not known. The sequencing used cultured PBMCs, collected from culture after CMV antigen stimulation. Receptors were obtained from a human donor in good health (CMV status not recorded). Some clones in this sample may be carry-over from other donors' samples.

The V gene is TRBV5-1, the J gene TRBJ1-4; 7 bases match TRBD1. Germline loops: CDR1 SGHRS, CDR2 YFSETQ. The CDR3 totals 14 residues. The ends lost 5 bases at V and 11 bases at J; junction bases unmatched: 12. CDR3 nucleotides: TGCGCCAGCAGGACCGGGACAGCCGGTGGGAAACTGTTTTTT. Encoded protein: CASRTGTAGGKLFF.

The chain combines TRBV4-2 with TRBJ2-3; 11 bases map to TRBD2. The CDR3 has 16 residues. V shed 3 bases, J shed 10 bases, and the junction held 12 bases outside the gene matches. Looked up from germline, CDR1 is LGHNA and CDR2 is YNFKEQ. CDR3 sequence (DNA): TGTGCCAGCAGCCAGGACCAAGGGACTAGCGGAGGGGCGCAGTATTTT. Its protein product is CASSQDQGTSGGAQYF.

The gene calls are TRBV27 and TRBJ2-5; D might be TRBD1 (5 bases). This CDR3 has 15 amino acids. V lost 0 bases and J lost 2, with 10 bases in between. From germline, CDR1 is MNHEY and CDR2 SMNVEV (reference sequence). DNA for the CDR3: TGTGCCAGCAGTTTATCGGAAGGGGAACAAGAGACCCAGTACTTC. It translates to CASSLSEGEQETQYF.

CDR3 protein: CASSVPGPYTGELFF. Written as DNA, the CDR3 is TGTGCCAGCAGTGTACCGGGACCTTACACCGGGGAGCTGTTTTTT. The rearrangement uses TRBV28 and TRBJ2-2, with D perhaps being TRBD1 or TRBD2 (5 bases each). CDR1 MDHEN and CDR2 SYDVKM come from the germline V gene. CDR3 size: 15 residues. V gave up 5 bases and J gave up 3 bases, with 13 bases separating them.

This clonotype has more than one count but fewer than ten. V usage is TRBV4-2 and J usage is TRBJ1-1; D is perhaps TRBD1 (5 bases). CDR1 and CDR2 from the germline V gene are LGHNA and YNFKEQ. Trimming took off 8 bases at V and 6 bases at J, with 10 bases between the two ends. The CDR3 is 11 amino acids. The CDR3 coding sequence is TGTGCCAGCCATCGGGGGGCTGAAGCTTTCTTT. Encoded protein: CASHRGAEAFF.

The rearrangement uses TRBV7-3 and TRBJ1-1, with TRBD1 as a possible D gene (6 bases). From germline, CDR1 is SGHTA and CDR2 FQGTGA. There are 15 residues in the CDR3. Between the trimmed V and J ends, which lost 5 bases and 6 bases, there was a span of 19 bases. In DNA form, the CDR3 reads TGTGCCAGCAGCCAGTTACCGGGGCAGGGGCCTGAAGCTTTCTTT. Its translation: CASSQLPGQGPEAFF.

The rearrangement links TRBV6-6 to TRBJ1-3; a weak D match, TRBD1 (5 bases). The CDR3 is made up of 16 amino acids. V lost 4 bases, J lost 4 bases, and 17 bases lay in between. The germline gives CDR1 MNHNY, CDR2 SVGAGI (reference sequence). CDR3 residues: CASSSIGGDGGNTIYF. CDR3 in DNA: TGTGCCAGCAGTTCAATCGGGGGGGACGGAGGAAACACCATATATTTT.

There are many counts of this clonotype. V is TRBV7-2 and J is TRBJ2-1, with D maybe TRBD2 (6 bases). Trimming removed 5 bases at V and 0 bases at J, with 14 bases between. The CDR3 runs 16 residues. CDR1 and CDR2 (germline): SGHTA, FQGNSA. The CDR3, as DNA: TGTGCCAGCAGCCCCTATGGGGGGATCTCCTACAATGAGCAGTTCTTC. Encoded protein: CASSPYGGISYNEQFF. The full variable domain, in which reference TRBV7-2 and TRBJ2-1 provide the parts outside the CDR3, is GAGVSQSPSNKVTEKGKDVELRCDPISGHTALYWYRQSLGQGLEFLIYFQGNSAPDKSGLPSDRFSAERTGGSVSTLTIQRTQQEDSAVYLCASSPYGGISYNEQFFGPGTRLTVL.

The chain carries TRBV5-6 and TRBJ1-6; D remains ambiguous. The germline gives CDR1 SGHDT, CDR2 YYEEEE. The CDR3 spans 16 residues. Trimming took off 0 bases at V and 8 bases at J, with 15 bases between the two ends. The CDR3 region is CASSLASVYVDSPLHF. CDR3 nucleotide sequence: TGTGCCAGCAGCTTGGCCTCGGTCTATGTGGATTCACCCCTCCACTTT.

The rearrangement links TRBV20-1 to TRBJ1-6; the D is unclear. Per germline, CDR1 DFQATT and CDR2 SNEGSKA (reference sequence). The ends were cut back, 4 bases at V and 6 bases at J, with 10 bases in the middle. The CDR3 runs to 13 residues. The CDR3 DNA is TGCAGTGCTACCGGTGGAGCTAATTCACCCCTCCACTTT. This gives the protein CSATGGANSPLHF.

The V gene is TRBV27, the J gene TRBJ1-4; 10 nucleotides match TRBD1. The germline V gene has CDR1 MNHEY and CDR2 SMNVEV (reference sequence). CDR3 size: 17 residues. V trimming: 3 bases; J trimming: 8 bases; junction bases outside the gene matches: 12. For the CDR3, the DNA is TGTGCCAGCAGTTTTCGGGGACAGGGGCTTTCCTCAGAAAAACTGTTTTTT. It yields the protein CASSFRGQGLSSEKLFF. Supplemented by reference TRBV27 and TRBJ1-4, the full variable domain reads EAQVTQNPRYLITVTGKKLTVTCSQNMNHEYMSWYRQDPGLGLRQIYYSMNVEVTDKGDVPEGYKVSRKEKRNFPLILESPSPNQTSLYFCASSFRGQGLSSEKLFFGSGTQLSVL.

The chain employs TRBV4-1 and TRBJ1-4; D is unresolved. The CDR3 sequence is 13 residues long. V was cut by 5 bases and J by 0 bases, with 4 bases left in between. CDR1 and CDR2 from the germline V gene are MGHRA and YSYEKL. CDR3 sequence reads: CASSVTTNEKLFF. The CDR3 nucleotides are TGCGCCAGCAGCGTGACAACTAATGAAAAACTGTTTTTT.